The 22 T cell receptor beta chains below come from one sample, sequenced in a study of shared clonotypes between healthy human individuals. Naive CD8 cells lacked CD45RO, underwent positive selection for CCR7 and left out terminally differentiated effector memory CD45RA+ cells. The method was immunoSEQ multiplex PCR; TCRdb's version includes in-frame clones alone and lacks a portion of them. Found here are under 700,000 clones, around 95% of them singletons; the top ten hold approximately 0.11%. The sample was naive CD8+ T cells sorted from blood. Receptors originate from a woman aged 25 to 39 in good health.

This sequence joins TRBV4-1 and TRBJ2-5, with 8 positions matching TRBD1. The CDR3 runs to 16 residues. Trimming cost V 4 bases and J 3 bases; bases outside gene matches: 10. Germline assignment: CDR1 MGHRA and CDR2 YSYEKL. The chain's CDR3 is CASSLLTTGAKETQYF. The CDR3 DNA is TGCGCCAGCAGCCTCCTAACGACAGGGGCGAAAGAGACCCAGTACTTC.

A single count supports this clone. This sequence joins TRBV5-4 and TRBJ2-7; TRBD2 agrees at 10 bases. V trimming: 2 bases; J trimming: 0 bases; junction bases outside the gene matches: 11. CDR3 length: 18 amino acids. In germline, CDR1 is SGHNT, CDR2 YYREEE (reference sequence). CDR3 DNA: TGTGCCAGCAGCTTACCCGCTAGCGGGAGAGGGGCCTCCTACGAGCAGTACTTC. It translates to CASSLPASGRGASYEQYF.

This chain joins TRBV27 and TRBJ2-5; 13 nucleotides align to TRBD2. The CDR3 totals 16 residues. Germline CDR1 is MNHEY and CDR2 is SMNVEV (reference sequence). V lost 6 bases to trimming and J lost 5 bases; unmatched junction nucleotides: 9. DNA for the CDR3: TGTGCCAGCAGCGTACTAGCGGGAGGGCCGGGGGAGACCCAGTACTTC. Its protein product is CASSVLAGGPGETQYF.

The rearrangement uses TRBV27 and TRBJ2-7; maybe TRBD2 (6 bases). This CDR3 is built from 15 residues. Trimming cost V 1 base and J 0 bases, with 10 bases left between them. Germline loops: CDR1 MNHEY, CDR2 SMNVEV (reference sequence). CDR3 sequence: CASSLLAGLSYEQYF. Written as DNA, the CDR3 is TGTGCCAGCAGTTTATTGGCGGGACTCTCCTACGAGCAGTACTTC.

This chain connects TRBV2 to TRBJ2-6; TRBD1 is a possible D gene (6 bases). V was shortened by 11 bases and J by 1 base, with 12 bases between the two germline ends. CDR3 length: 14 residues. The germline V gene encodes CDR1 SNHLY and CDR2 FYNNEI. The CDR3 coding sequence is TGTGCCTGCAACAGGGTGTCTGGGGCCAACGTCCTGACTTTC. Translation gives CACNRVSGANVLTF.

The chain carries TRBV30 and TRBJ1-6; TRBD1 is a possible D gene (5 bases). CDR3 length: 13 residues. Germline lookup yields CDR1 GTSNPN and CDR2 SVGIG (reference sequence). With 5 bases removed from V and 5 bases from J, the gap between germline ends came to 10 bases. The CDR3 sequence is CAWGTVDNSPLHF. CDR3 DNA: TGTGCCTGGGGGACGGTCGATAATTCACCCCTCCACTTT. Looking up the rest from reference TRBV30 and TRBJ1-6 gives the full variable domain: SQTIHQWPATLVQPVGSPLSLECTVEGTSNPNLYWYRQAAGRGLQLLFYSVGIGQISSEVPQNLSASRPQDRQFILSSKKLLLSDSGFYLCAWGTVDNSPLHFGNGTRLTVT.

The rearrangement joins TRBV19 to TRBJ2-7; TRBD1 agrees at 8 bases. The CDR3 totals 12 residues. CDR1 and CDR2 (germline): LNHDA, SQIVND (reference sequence). V was clipped by 6 bases and J by 7 bases; unmatched bases: 5. The CDR3 DNA reads as TGTGCCAGTAGCTCAGGGGGCCGTGAGCAGTACTTC. Its translation: CASSSGGREQYF.

The chain carries TRBV5-8 and TRBJ2-3; 12 nucleotides line up with TRBD2. Germline CDR1 reads SGHTS; CDR2 reads YDEGEE. The CDR3 covers 18 residues. Trimming cost V 0 bases and J 6 bases; bases outside gene matches: 11. CDR3 sequence (DNA): TGTGCCAGCAGCTTGGGACTAGCGGGAGTGAGTCGGGTGGATACGCAGTATTTT. This codes for CASSLGLAGVSRVDTQYF.

The chain employs TRBV4-2 and TRBJ1-4; D possibly corresponds to TRBD1 (6 bases). The CDR3 is 16 amino acids. V lost 0 bases and J 8 bases, leaving 16 bases between the germline ends. In germline, CDR1 is LGHNA, CDR2 YNFKEQ. The CDR3 loop reads CASSQDPQGPTEKLFF. The CDR3 DNA sequence: TGTGCCAGCAGCCAAGATCCTCAGGGGCCTACGGAAAAACTGTTTTTT.

This clone was observed a single time. The chain carries TRBV28 and TRBJ2-1; 7 bases are a match to TRBD2. V lost 3 bases to trimming and J lost 4 bases; unmatched junction nucleotides: 9. From germline, CDR1 is MDHEN and CDR2 SYDVKM. CDR3 size: 16 residues. CDR3 coding DNA: TGTGCCAGCAGTTTTCACCCAAGGGAGGGGTACAATGAGCAGTTCTTC. Its protein product is CASSFHPREGYNEQFF.

The chain joins TRBV10-3 to TRBJ1-1, with D uncertain. With 7 bases removed from V and 4 bases from J, the gap between germline ends came to 19 bases. Germline-derived CDR1 and CDR2 are ENHRY and SYGVKD. The CDR3 has 15 residues. CDR3 protein: CAITSVEGPTTEAFF. Here the CDR3 DNA reads TGTGCCATCACTTCAGTTGAAGGCCCCACCACTGAAGCTTTCTTT.

The DNA for the CDR3 is TGTGCCAGCATGGTTGGACTAGCGGGAGGTCCAGATACGCAGTATTTT. The encoded protein is CASMVGLAGGPDTQYF. This sequence joins TRBV2 and TRBJ2-3; 14 nucleotides match TRBD2. The germline V gene encodes CDR1 SNHLY and CDR2 FYNNEI. V lost 7 bases and J lost 4; bases outside the gene matches: 7. The CDR3 covers 16 residues. The entire variable domain, with the rest obtained from reference TRBV2 and TRBJ2-3, is as follows: EPEVTQTPSHQVTQMGQEVILRCVPISNHLYFYWYRQILGQKVEFLVSFYNNEISEKSEIFDDQFSVERPDGSNFTLKIRSTKLEDSAMYFCASMVGLAGGPDTQYFGPGTRLTVL.

This clone was seen just once. The rearrangement links TRBV19 to TRBJ1-5, with D unresolved. V was shortened by 8 bases and J by 1 base, with 21 bases between the two germline ends. The CDR3 is 17 residues long. Germline V gene sequence: CDR1 LNHDA, CDR2 SQIVND (reference sequence). The CDR3 spells CASQDLDGMVSNQPQHF. The CDR3, as DNA: TGTGCCAGTCAAGATTTGGACGGTATGGTGAGCAATCAGCCCCAGCATTTT.

This rearrangement joins TRBV2 to TRBJ2-7; a weak D match, TRBD1 (5 bases). Germline CDR1 reads SNHLY; CDR2 reads FYNNEI. V lost 5 bases to trimming and J lost 0 bases, with 14 bases between them. The CDR3 has 15 amino acids. This chain's CDR3 is CASSFNTGDSYEQYF. CDR3 bases: TGTGCCAGCAGTTTTAATACAGGTGACTCCTACGAGCAGTACTTC.

This chain joins TRBV15 and TRBJ1-5; 7 nucleotides match TRBD1. With V trimmed by 5 bases and J by 6 bases, 7 bases remained unmatched. Germline values: CDR1 LNHNV, CDR2 YYDKDF (reference sequence). The CDR3 runs 14 residues. Here the CDR3 reads CATSRKGASQPQHF. The CDR3 nucleotides read TGTGCCACCAGCCGAAAGGGGGCTAGTCAGCCCCAGCATTTT.

This chain links TRBV7-9 with TRBJ1-1, with D perhaps TRBD1 (5 bases). Germline CDR1 reads SEHNR; CDR2 reads FQNEAQ (reference sequence). The length of the CDR3 is 12 residues. Trimming took 1 base from V and 6 from J, leaving 6 bases between them. In DNA form, the CDR3 reads TGTGCCAGCAGCTTAGGGGACGCTGAAGCTTTCTTT. Protein sequence: CASSLGDAEAFF. The complete variable domain, with remaining parts taken from reference TRBV7-9 and TRBJ1-1, reads DTGVSQNPRHKITKRGQNVTFRCDPISEHNRLYWYRQTLGQGPEFLTYFQNEAQLEKSRLLSDRFSAERPKGSFSTLEIQRTEQGDSAMYLCASSLGDAEAFFGQGTRLTVV.

This rearrangement joins TRBV2 to TRBJ2-7; D may correspond to TRBD1 or TRBD2 (5 bases each). The CDR3 has 14 amino acids. The germline V and J ends were trimmed by 7 bases and 1 base, with 14 bases remaining between them. Germline CDR1 and CDR2: SNHLY and FYNNEI. This CDR3 is CASKWAGTSYEQYF. CDR3 nucleotides: TGTGCCAGCAAATGGGCCGGGACGTCCTACGAGCAGTACTTC.

The gene calls are TRBV28 and TRBJ1-5; unclear D gene. The CDR3 runs 15 residues. Germline CDR1 is MDHEN and CDR2 is SYDVKM. Deletions cut 4 bases from V and 4 bases from J, with 14 bases between. The CDR3 DNA reads as TGTGCCAGCAGTTACATATCTTTGGAGAATCAGCCCCAGCATTTT. Protein product: CASSYISLENQPQHF. The full variable domain, in which reference TRBV28 and TRBJ1-5 provide the parts outside the CDR3, is DVKVTQSSRYLVKRTGEKVFLECVQDMDHENMFWYRQDPGLGLRLIYFSYDVKMKEKGDIPEGYSVSREKKERFSLILESASTNQTSMYLCASSYISLENQPQHFGDGTRLSIL.

Comment on this clone: Other DNA sequences in this specimen translate into the identical CDR3. This chain links TRBV6-5 with TRBJ2-3; no reliable D call. The V and J ends lost 5 bases and 4 bases respectively, with 7 bases between them. Germline V gene lookup returns CDR1 MNHEY and CDR2 SVGAGI. There are 12 residues in the CDR3. CDR3: CASSPGADTQYF. CDR3 bases: TGTGCCAGCAGTCCTGGGGCAGATACGCAGTATTTT.

The genes are TRBV10-1 and TRBJ2-5; 8 nucleotides agree with TRBD1. Germline values: CDR1 WNHNN, CDR2 SYGVQD (reference sequence). J lost 7 bases, V lost 8 bases, and 12 bases had no gene match. This CDR3 has 14 amino acids. The DNA of the CDR3 is TGCGCCAGCCGGGACAGGTTCCAAGACGGGACCCAGTACTTC. It is translated as CASRDRFQDGTQYF.

Of note for this clone: Other DNA variants within this sample encode the same CDR3. This rearrangement joins TRBV5-6 to TRBJ2-2; D is ambiguous. Trimming took off 0 bases at V and 0 bases at J, with 9 bases between the two ends. CDR1 and CDR2 (germline): SGHDT, YYEEEE. This CDR3 has 16 residues. The CDR3 DNA reads as TGTGCCAGCAGCTTGGATGTGGGTCCGAACACCGGGGAGCTGTTTTTT. Translation gives CASSLDVGPNTGELFF.

The chain links TRBV4-1 to TRBJ2-1; 11 nucleotides agree with TRBD1. CDR1 is MGHRA and CDR2 is YSYEKL in the germline V gene. V dropped 1 base and J dropped 3; count of bases not matched to a gene: 5. The CDR3 length is 17 residues. As DNA, the CDR3 is TGCGCCAGCAGCCAAGCGGGACAGGGGGTTTTCTACAATGAGCAGTTCTTC. Its translation is CASSQAGQGVFYNEQFF.